The sequence of this TCR beta chain was determined in a study of Tregs in tolerant kidney transplant recipients. Regarding the study as a whole: Biological reproducibility was not directly addressed, but technical replication error appeared minimal. Findings come from small patient numbers and require larger validation.

Libraries were prepared by immunoSEQ multiplex PCR; TCRdb keeps only in-frame clonotypes and omits some of them. The table records about 46,000 clones, about 89% of them present only once. The CDR3 spans 13 residues. Germline assignment: CDR1 SNHLY and CDR2 FYNNEI. Trimming stripped 9 bases from V and 3 bases from J, with 14 bases between. Regulatory T cells were sorted from thawed PBMCs rested overnight at 37°C with around 200 IU/ml IL-2. Only one count was recorded for this clone. The antigen remains unidentified. The V and J genes are TRBV2 and TRBJ2-5, with D perhaps assigned TRBD1 or TRBD2 (6 bases each). The TCR originated in a human donor in good health. The source material was Tregs from blood. CDR3 region: CARTRGRKETQYF. DNA for the CDR3: TGTGCCAGGACAAGGGGGAGGAAAGAGACCCAGTACTTC.